This section outlines one TCR beta chain sequence together with its context. This PCR relied on a set of 60 Vbeta primers and 13 Jbeta primers. Sequenced by immunoSEQ multiplex PCR; TCRdb stores in-frame clones only, minus some. This sample has tens of thousands of clones, with roughly 70% found just once. This sample stems from a study of cytomegalovirus exposure and HLA in healthy donors. The CDR3 is made up of 14 amino acids. Germline lookup yields CDR1 SGHTS and CDR2 YDEGEE. The ends lost 0 bases at V and 5 bases at J; junction bases unmatched: 4. The source material was PBMCs. The receptor comes from a woman aged 25-40 years in good health and CMV-seronegative. The chain uses TRBV5-8 and TRBJ1-2, with 7 bases that match TRBD1. In DNA, the CDR3 is TGTGCCAGCAGCTTGGCCGGGACAGCTTATGGCTACACCTTC. This translates into CASSLAGTAYGYTF.